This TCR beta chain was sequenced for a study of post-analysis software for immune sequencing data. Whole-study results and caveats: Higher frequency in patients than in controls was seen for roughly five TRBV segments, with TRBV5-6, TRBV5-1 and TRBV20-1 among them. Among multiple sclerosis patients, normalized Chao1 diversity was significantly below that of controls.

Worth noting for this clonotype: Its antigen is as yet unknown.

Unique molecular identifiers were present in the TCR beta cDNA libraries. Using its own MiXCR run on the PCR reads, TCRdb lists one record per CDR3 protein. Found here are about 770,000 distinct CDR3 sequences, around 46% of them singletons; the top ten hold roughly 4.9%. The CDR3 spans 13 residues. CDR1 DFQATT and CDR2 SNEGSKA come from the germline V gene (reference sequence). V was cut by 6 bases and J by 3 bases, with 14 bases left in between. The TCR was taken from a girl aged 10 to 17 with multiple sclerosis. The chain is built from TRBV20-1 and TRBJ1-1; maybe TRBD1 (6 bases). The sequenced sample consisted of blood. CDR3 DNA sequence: TGCAGTGCCCCGAGACAGGTTGACACTGAAGCTTTCTTT. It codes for CSAPRQVDTEAFF.